The source of this T cell receptor (beta chain) is a study of shared clonotypes between healthy human individuals. Study-level background: Every donor yielded three CD4 naive, three CD4 memory, two CD8 naive and one CD8 memory plate.

Trimming removed 1 base from V and 8 bases from J, with 11 bases in between. The CDR3 is 14 amino acids. The germline CDR1 and CDR2 sequences are SGHTA and FQGNSA. The data were produced by immunoSEQ multiplex PCR, yet TCRdb's version contains in-frame clones alone and is incomplete. The sample includes roughly 2.6 million clones, over 85% of them seen just once. The chain carries TRBV7-2 and TRBJ1-4; the D is unclear. The TCR originated in a man between 18 and 35 years old in good health. Sequencing was done on a sample of naive CD4+ T cells sorted from blood. The subset was: CD45RA+ positively selected. The CDR3 loop is CASSLVDYQEKLFF. Here the CDR3 DNA reads TGTGCCAGCAGCTTAGTAGATTATCAGGAAAAACTGTTTTTT. Together with reference TRBV7-2 and TRBJ1-4, the CDR3 gives the full variable domain: GAGVSQSPSNKVTEKGKDVELRCDPISGHTALYWYRQSLGQGLEFLIYFQGNSAPDKSGLPSDRFSAERTGGSVSTLTIQRTQQEDSAVYLCASSLVDYQEKLFFGSGTQLSVL.